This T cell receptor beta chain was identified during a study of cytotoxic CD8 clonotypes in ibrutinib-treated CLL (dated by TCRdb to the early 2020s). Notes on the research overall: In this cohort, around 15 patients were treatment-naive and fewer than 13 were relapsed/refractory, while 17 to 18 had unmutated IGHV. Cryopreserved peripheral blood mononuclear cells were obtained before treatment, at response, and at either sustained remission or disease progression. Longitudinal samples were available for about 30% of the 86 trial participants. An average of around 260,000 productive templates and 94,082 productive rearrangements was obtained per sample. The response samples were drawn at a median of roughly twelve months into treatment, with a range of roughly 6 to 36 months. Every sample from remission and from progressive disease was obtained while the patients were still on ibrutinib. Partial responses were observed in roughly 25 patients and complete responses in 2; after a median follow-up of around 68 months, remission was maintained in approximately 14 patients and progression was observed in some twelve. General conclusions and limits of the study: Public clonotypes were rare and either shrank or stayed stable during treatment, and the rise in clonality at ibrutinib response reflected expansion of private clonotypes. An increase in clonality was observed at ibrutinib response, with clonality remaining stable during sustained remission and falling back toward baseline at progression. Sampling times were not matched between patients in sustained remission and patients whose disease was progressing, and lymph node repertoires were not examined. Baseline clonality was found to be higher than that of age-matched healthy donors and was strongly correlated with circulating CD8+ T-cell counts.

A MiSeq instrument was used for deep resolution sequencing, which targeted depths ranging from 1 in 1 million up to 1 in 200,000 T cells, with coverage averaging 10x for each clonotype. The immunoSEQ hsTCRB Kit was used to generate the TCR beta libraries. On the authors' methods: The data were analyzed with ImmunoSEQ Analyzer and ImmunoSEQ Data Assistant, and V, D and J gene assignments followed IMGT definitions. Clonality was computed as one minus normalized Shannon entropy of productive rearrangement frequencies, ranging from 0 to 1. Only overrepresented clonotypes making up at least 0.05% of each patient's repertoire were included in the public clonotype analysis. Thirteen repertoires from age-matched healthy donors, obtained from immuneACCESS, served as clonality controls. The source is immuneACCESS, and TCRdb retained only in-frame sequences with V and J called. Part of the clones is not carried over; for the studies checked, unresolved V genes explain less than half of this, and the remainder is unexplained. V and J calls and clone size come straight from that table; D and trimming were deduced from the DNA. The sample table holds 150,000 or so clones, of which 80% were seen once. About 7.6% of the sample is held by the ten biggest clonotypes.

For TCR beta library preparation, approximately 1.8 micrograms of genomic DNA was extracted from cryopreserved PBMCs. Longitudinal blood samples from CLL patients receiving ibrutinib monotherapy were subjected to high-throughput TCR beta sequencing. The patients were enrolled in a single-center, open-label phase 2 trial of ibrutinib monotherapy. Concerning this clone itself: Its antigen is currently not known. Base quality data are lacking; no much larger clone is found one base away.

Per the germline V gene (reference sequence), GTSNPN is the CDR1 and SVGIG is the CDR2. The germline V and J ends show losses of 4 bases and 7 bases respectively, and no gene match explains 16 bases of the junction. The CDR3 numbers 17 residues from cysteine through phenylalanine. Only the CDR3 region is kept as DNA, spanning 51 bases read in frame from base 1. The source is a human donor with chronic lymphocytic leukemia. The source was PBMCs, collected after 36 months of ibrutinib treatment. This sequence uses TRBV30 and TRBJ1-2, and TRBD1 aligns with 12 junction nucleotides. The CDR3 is CAWIHPPGTGGRGGYTF. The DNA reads TGTGCCTGGATCCACCCTCCCGGGACAGGGGGCCGAGGTGGCTACACCTTC.